A single sample gave rise to the 19 T cell receptor beta chains below, sequenced in a study of immune evolution from preneoplasia to lung adenocarcinoma. This table comes from immunoSEQ multiplex PCR, and its TCRdb copy is limited to in-frame clones, with some not included. The sample consists of around 2,000 clones, 60% to 80% of them appearing once. Material for sequencing was FFPE adjacent normal lung tissue. Receptors were obtained from a person aged 55-80 years with lung adenocarcinoma.

The chain is built from TRBV28 and TRBJ2-3; D tentatively fits TRBD1 or TRBD2 (7 bases each). This CDR3 contains 14 residues. Germline V lookup: CDR1 MDHEN, CDR2 SYDVKM. V was clipped by 7 bases and J by 6 bases, with 17 bases between them. Written as DNA, the CDR3 is TGTGCCAGCATCCCGCAGGGGGGAGGGGATACGCAGTATTTT. Translation: CASIPQGGGDTQYF.

Written as DNA, the CDR3 is TGTGCCAGCAGCGTAGAAATAGCGGGGGCGGGGAGAGATACGCAGTATTTT. Translation: CASSVEIAGAGRDTQYF. The rearrangement links TRBV9 to TRBJ2-3, with 9 bases identical to TRBD2. V shed 0 bases and J 5 bases; nucleotides not matched to a gene: 10. Germline CDR1 reads SGDLS; CDR2 reads YYNGEE. The CDR3 totals 17 residues.

The chain combines TRBV6-5 with TRBJ1-2; 7 bases fit TRBD1. Germline CDR1 reads MNHEY; CDR2 reads SVGAGI. V lost 2 bases and J lost 5; bases outside the gene matches: 2. This CDR3 spans 13 amino acids. The CDR3: CASSYGTEYGYTF. CDR3 nucleotides: TGTGCCAGCAGTTACGGGACAGAGTATGGCTACACCTTC.

This chain uses TRBV30 with TRBJ2-7; TRBD1 matches 10 bases. CDR3 size: 16 residues. V gave up 5 bases and J gave up 2 bases; unmatched junction bases: 12. Per germline, CDR1 GTSNPN and CDR2 SVGIG (reference sequence). CDR3 residues: CAWLPRPGTGAYEQYF. DNA for the CDR3: TGTGCCTGGCTCCCCAGACCCGGGACAGGGGCCTACGAGCAGTACTTC.

The genes are TRBV4-2 and TRBJ2-1; D perhaps matches TRBD1 (6 bases). Trimming pared 3 bases from V and 3 bases from J, leaving 9 bases between. The CDR3 sequence is 14 residues long. Germline V lookup: CDR1 LGHNA, CDR2 YNFKEQ. This CDR3 reads CASSQDRYYNEQFF. The CDR3 DNA reads as TGTGCCAGCAGCCAGGACAGATACTACAATGAGCAGTTCTTC.

V and J are TRBV5-6 and TRBJ2-3; possibly TRBD1 or TRBD2 for D (5 bases each). The V end was cut by 2 bases, the J end by 4 bases, with 14 bases between. The CDR3 has 15 residues. The germline CDR1 and CDR2 sequences are SGHDT and YYEEEE. The CDR3 sequence: CASSFRGGAPDTQYF. The CDR3 DNA reads as TGTGCCAGCAGCTTTCGGGGTGGGGCCCCAGATACGCAGTATTTT.

V gene TRBV6-1 combines with J gene TRBJ1-5; 9 bases are shared with TRBD1. Germline CDR1 MNHNS, CDR2 SASEGT. The CDR3 loop spans 17 amino acids. Trimming at V came to 3 bases and at J to 3 bases, leaving 9 bases not matched to a gene. Here the CDR3 reads CASSDPGTGNHNQPQHF. The CDR3 DNA follows: TGTGCCAGCAGTGACCCCGGGACAGGGAACCACAATCAGCCCCAGCATTTT.

The CDR3 nucleotides are TGTGCCAGCAGCTTAGGACGAACAGGGGGCCTTGGCTACACCTTC. Protein sequence: CASSLGRTGGLGYTF. The chain employs TRBV11-3 and TRBJ1-2, with 9 bases identical to TRBD1. This CDR3 contains 15 residues. Trimming removed 1 base from V and 7 bases from J; junction bases left unmatched: 7. Germline V lookup: CDR1 SGHNT, CDR2 YENEEA.

The chain has TRBV13 and TRBJ1-6; 7 nucleotides line up with TRBD1. From germline, CDR1 is PRHDT and CDR2 FYEKMQ (reference sequence). Trimming removed 5 bases from V and 9 bases from J; junction bases left unmatched: 13. The CDR3 length is 16 residues. Here the CDR3 DNA reads TGTGCCAGCAGCCGTGCGACAGGGCGGCGAGCTTCACCCCTCCACTTT. Protein product: CASSRATGRRASPLHF.

This chain uses TRBV28 with TRBJ2-3, with a possible D match to TRBD2 (6 bases). From germline, CDR1 is MDHEN and CDR2 SYDVKM. This CDR3 spans 20 amino acids. The germline V and J ends were trimmed by 2 bases and 0 bases, with 24 bases remaining between them. The DNA of the CDR3 is TGTGCCAGCAGTTTAATAGTAGGCCTAGCGATACAAACTAGCACAGATACGCAGTATTTT. Translated: CASSLIVGLAIQTSTDTQYF.

The V call is TRBV5-4, the J call TRBJ2-5; TRBD1 or TRBD2 may be the D gene (6 bases each). The CDR3 is 14 residues long. Germline values: CDR1 SGHNT, CDR2 YYREEE (reference sequence). The germline V and J ends were trimmed by 2 bases and 4 bases, with 12 bases remaining between them. The CDR3 DNA follows: TGTGCCAGCAGCTTCGGGGGCTTGGGAGAGACCCAGTACTTC. Translated: CASSFGGLGETQYF.

For this clone: A junction boundary mismatches the germline segment, possibly from a read error. The sample contains more than one DNA sequence encoding this CDR3. The CDR3 loop is CAWSVWDPSYNSPLHF. The CDR3 region has the DNA TGTGCCTGGAGTGTTTGGGACCCCTCCTATAATTCACCTCTCCACTTT. V and J are TRBV30 and TRBJ1-6, with a weak D call TRBD1 (5 bases). CDR3 size: 16 residues. CDR1 and CDR2 from the germline V gene are GTSNPN and SVGIG (reference sequence).

The genes are TRBV9 and TRBJ2-1, with 7 bases aligning to TRBD1. The CDR3 is 16 residues long. Trimming removed 3 bases from V and 8 bases from J; junction bases left unmatched: 14. Germline V gives CDR1 SGDLS, CDR2 YYNGEE. CDR3 coding DNA: TGTGCCAGCAGCGGAGGGGGTCGACAGGGTGGGGATGAGCAGTTCTTC. Residues: CASSGGGRQGGDEQFF. Full variable domain (rest looked up from reference TRBV9 and TRBJ2-1): DSGVTQTPKHLITATGQRVTLRCSPRSGDLSVYWYQQSLDQGLQFLIQYYNGEERAKGNILERFSAQQFPDLHSELNLSSLELGDSALYFCASSGGGRQGGDEQFFGPGTRLTVL.

This chain connects TRBV9 to TRBJ2-3, with TRBD2 matching over 8 bases. V trimming: 4 bases; J trimming: 1 base; junction bases outside the gene matches: 8. Germline V gives CDR1 SGDLS, CDR2 YYNGEE. This CDR3 contains 16 residues. In DNA, the CDR3 is TGTGCCAGCAGCCTTTCGGGGGGGCGCGGCACAGATACGCAGTATTTT. It is translated as CASSLSGGRGTDTQYF.

Only one count was recorded for this clone. The chain uses TRBV19 and TRBJ1-1, with unresolved D. This CDR3 comprises 15 residues. V was trimmed by 7 bases and J by 1 base, leaving 16 bases between them. CDR1 and CDR2 (germline): LNHDA, SQIVND (reference sequence). CDR3 sequence reads: CASISGSAQNTEAFF. Here the CDR3 DNA reads TGTGCCAGTATATCGGGAAGCGCCCAGAACACTGAAGCTTTCTTT.

V and J are TRBV30 and TRBJ2-3; D unclear. V was pared by 6 bases and J by 4 bases, with 14 bases between. The CDR3 contains 13 residues. CDR1 and CDR2 from the germline V gene are GTSNPN and SVGIG (reference sequence). Written as DNA, the CDR3 is TGTGCCTGTGCCTTCACGGGCCCAGATACGCAGTATTTT. It translates to CACAFTGPDTQYF. The full variable domain, in which reference TRBV30 and TRBJ2-3 provide the parts outside the CDR3, is SQTIHQWPATLVQPVGSPLSLECTVEGTSNPNLYWYRQAAGRGLQLLFYSVGIGQISSEVPQNLSASRPQDRQFILSSKKLLLSDSGFYLCACAFTGPDTQYFGPGTRLTVL.

This chain connects TRBV19 to TRBJ2-7; TRBD1 agrees at 7 bases. The V gene end was trimmed by 6 bases and the J gene end by 6 bases; junction bases not matched to a gene: 8. Germline-derived CDR1 and CDR2 are LNHDA and SQIVND (reference sequence). The CDR3 consists of 13 residues. The CDR3 region is CASRRQGSAEQYF. The DNA for the CDR3 is TGTGCCAGTAGAAGACAGGGATCTGCCGAGCAGTACTTC.

CDR3 nucleotides: TGTGCCAGCATCCTTACCCAGGGGGGGAGCACTGAAGCTTTCTTT. Its translation: CASILTQGGSTEAFF. V gene TRBV2 combines with J gene TRBJ1-1; 7 positions agree with TRBD1. Germline values: CDR1 SNHLY, CDR2 FYNNEI. The CDR3 has 15 amino acids. V lost 7 bases and J lost 4; bases outside the gene matches: 12.

This clone was observed a handful of times. The V call is TRBV2, the J call TRBJ2-7, with D perhaps matching TRBD1 or TRBD2 (5 bases each). CDR1 and CDR2 (germline): SNHLY, FYNNEI. CDR3 length: 14 amino acids. The germline V and J ends were trimmed by 3 bases and 4 bases, with 13 bases remaining between them. CDR3 residues: CASSEGVGIYEQYF. The CDR3 DNA sequence: TGTGCCAGCAGTGAGGGGGTGGGGATTTACGAGCAGTACTTC.